The next 4 T cell receptor beta chains were all read from a single sample in a study of shared clonotypes between healthy human individuals. Sequencing used immunoSEQ multiplex PCR; TCRdb keeps in-frame clones, though not all of them. Of 1 million to 1.3 million clones listed, roughly 74% are singletons. Sequences were obtained from memory CD4+ T cells from PBMCs. As to subset: CD45RA-negative fraction. Receptor source: a man younger than 35 in good health. Some clones in this sample may be carry-over from other donors' samples.

The rearrangement joins TRBV30 to TRBJ1-5; maybe TRBD1 (6 bases). This CDR3 comprises 14 residues. Between the trimmed V and J ends, which lost 5 bases and 4 bases, there was a span of 15 bases. Germline-derived CDR1 and CDR2 are GTSNPN and SVGIG (reference sequence). For the CDR3, the DNA is TGTGCCTGGGACGAGCCAGGGACAAATCAGCCCCAGCATTTT. Residues: CAWDEPGTNQPQHF.

This clone appeared once. The rearrangement links TRBV5-1 to TRBJ1-2, with D unclear. V was pared by 2 bases and J by 0 bases, with 11 bases between. This CDR3 has 15 amino acids. Germline V gives CDR1 SGHRS, CDR2 YFSETQ. The CDR3 loop is CASSFGLIPNYGYTF. CDR3 DNA: TGCGCCAGCAGCTTTGGCTTAATCCCTAACTATGGCTACACCTTC.

This chain connects TRBV6-5 to TRBJ2-7; maybe TRBD2 (7 bases). Germline lookup yields CDR1 MNHEY and CDR2 SVGAGI. The CDR3 is made up of 14 amino acids. Deletions cut 7 bases from V and 4 bases from J, with 17 bases between. As DNA, the CDR3 is TGTGCCAGCATCGCACCGGGGGGCTTGTACGAGCAGTACTTC. Translated: CASIAPGGLYEQYF.

As to this clone: This may stem from a read error, because a much larger clone lies one nucleotide away. The chain couples TRBV27 to TRBJ2-3; D is possibly TRBD1 (5 bases). V gave up 2 bases and J gave up 4 bases, with 7 bases separating them. Germline V gives CDR1 MNHEY, CDR2 SMNVEV (reference sequence). CDR3 size: 13 residues. CDR3 amino acids: CASSLRGADTQYF. CDR3 nucleotide sequence: TGTGCCAGCAGTTTAAGGGGCGCAGATACGCAGTATTTT.